Listed below are T cell receptor beta chains from one sample, sequenced in a study of T cell repertoires in cytomegalovirus infection. MiXCR, run by TCRdb on the reads, gives a single entry per CDR3 protein. The data show about 300,000 distinct CDR3 sequences, 8% to 10% seen once. Sequencing used PBMCs. These receptors were collected from a human donor in good health (CMV status not recorded). Some clones in this sample may be carry-over from other donors' samples. The CDR3 runs from the conserved cysteine through the conserved F or W. A D gene is named only where the DNA matches it firmly.

TRBJ2-1	TRBV7-6	-	CASSFEQHNEQFF
TRBJ2-2	TRBV20-1	TRBD1	CSARVTGSSTGELFF
TRBJ2-5	TRBV7-2	-	CASSLDRTSRTQYF
TRBJ2-1	TRBV20-1	TRBD2	CSAARTSGGYEQFF
TRBJ1-5	TRBV28	-	CASSFRSGLGIMPQHF
TRBJ2-1	TRBV6-4	-	CASSDSINNEQFF
TRBJ1-5	TRBV20-1	-	CSARDRNRVNQPQHF
TRBJ2-1	TRBV10-2	-	CASTPLNEQFF
TRBJ2-5	TRBV10-2	TRBD2	CASSAAGGVETQYF
TRBJ1-3	TRBV12-3/TRBV12-4	-	CASSFGGLSGNTIYF
TRBJ2-7	TRBV7-2	-	CASSQPNEQYF
TRBJ2-3	TRBV20-1	TRBD2	CSASREGTDTQYF
TRBJ1-5	TRBV7-2	TRBD1	CASSQTGNSNQPQHF
TRBJ2-5	TRBV11-2	-	CASSLVARTAGETQYF
TRBJ1-4	TRBV7-9	TRBD1	CASSLREGQGNEKLFF
TRBJ2-1	TRBV14	-	CASSQQGGIRGEQFF
TRBJ2-2	TRBV20-1	TRBD2	CSAHGGGGTGELFF
TRBJ1-5	TRBV19	-	CASSPRTASQLLSNQPQHF
TRBJ1-4	TRBV14	-	CASSTQRLPEKLFF
TRBJ2-3	TRBV5-6	TRBD2	CASSLGGSGEGTDTQYF
TRBJ1-1	TRBV20-1	TRBD1	CSARDGTGGTEAFF
TRBJ2-3	TRBV20-1	-	CSAPPWGAEDTQYF
TRBJ1-3	TRBV7-8	-	CASSLEPSGNTIYF
TRBJ1-2	TRBV5-1	TRBD1	CASSRQGFNYGYTF
TRBJ2-3	TRBV28	TRBD2	CASSSLGRGFIVSMDTQYF
TRBJ2-3	TRBV10-3	-	CAISEQNTQYF
TRBJ2-1	TRBV7-6	-	CASSPSGTPTLNEQFF
TRBJ2-7	TRBV20-1	TRBD2	CSASRGGNYEQYF
TRBJ1-6	TRBV5-1	-	CASSLNSGASFSPLHF
TRBJ1-6	TRBV20-1	-	CSARDRDSPLHF
TRBJ1-2	TRBV6-5	-	CASSYTNRDSFEIGYGYTF
TRBJ2-1	TRBV5-4	TRBD2	CASSPLAGGRGEQFF
TRBJ2-3	TRBV19	-	CASSARDGTDTQYF
TRBJ1-5	TRBV10-2	-	CASSEISQPQHF
TRBJ2-1	TRBV14	-	CASSQRSLSSYNEQFF
TRBJ1-2	TRBV19	-	CASSWSGLEDPRVFYGYTF
TRBJ1-2	TRBV29-1	TRBD1	CSAGTGGRDGYTF
TRBJ2-2	TRBV7-6	-	CASSYQNTGELFF
TRBJ1-5	TRBV12-3/TRBV12-4	-	CASSSNPGQPQHF
TRBJ1-1	TRBV5-1	-	CASSGRVNTEAFF
TRBJ2-3	TRBV5-6	-	CASSPGRPTDTQYF
TRBJ1-2	TRBV6-5	TRBD1	CASSARGRRNYGYTF